This T cell receptor (beta chain) is drawn from a study of shared clonotypes between healthy human individuals. As regards this clone: Other DNA sequences in this specimen translate into the identical CDR3.

The germline V gene encodes CDR1 SGHTA and CDR2 FQGNSA. The CDR3 spans 14 residues. The junction had 2 bases not matched to a gene; V was cut back by 5 bases and J by 2 bases. Each donor was a Caucasian adult residing in Nashville, Tennessee. Produced via immunoSEQ multiplex PCR; TCRdb's table is partial and in-frame only. The sample shows approximately 2.1 million clones, 93% of them seen only once. The sample taken for sequencing was naive CD4+ T cells from PBMCs. Subset noted: CD45RA+ positively selected. The rearrangement links TRBV7-2 to TRBJ1-5; 8 nucleotides agree with TRBD1. The receptor comes from a man aged 18 to 29 in good health. Some clones in this sample may be carry-over from other donors' samples. CDR3 sequence reads: CASSLGQGNQPQHF. Here the CDR3 DNA reads TGTGCCAGCAGCCTGGGACAGGGCAATCAGCCCCAGCATTTT.